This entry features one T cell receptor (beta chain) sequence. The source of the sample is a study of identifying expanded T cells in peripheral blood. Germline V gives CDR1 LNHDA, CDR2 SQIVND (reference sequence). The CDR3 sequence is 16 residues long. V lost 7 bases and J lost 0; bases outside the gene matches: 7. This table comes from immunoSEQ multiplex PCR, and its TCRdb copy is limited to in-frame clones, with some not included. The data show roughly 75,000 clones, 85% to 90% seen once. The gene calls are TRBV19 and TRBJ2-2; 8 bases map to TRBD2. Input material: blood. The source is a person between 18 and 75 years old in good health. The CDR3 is CASKTTSGSNTGELFF. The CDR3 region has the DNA TGTGCCAGTAAGACTACTAGCGGATCGAACACCGGGGAGCTGTTTTTT.